The 20 T cell receptor beta chains below all came from one sample that was sequenced in a study of naive and memory T cell subsets. TCR cDNA received a 3' ligated oligonucleotide that carried a UMI. The SP2 primer and nested alpha and beta constant region primers amplified ligated cDNA in four rounds. Via MiXCR, TCRdb re-called the 5' RACE reads, giving one row per CDR3 protein. The table includes roughly 62,000 distinct CDR3 sequences, more than 7% detected once. The receptors originated from a male donor in good health.

This chain connects TRBV29-1 to TRBJ2-2; possible D gene TRBD1, 5 bases. The CDR3 contains 13 residues. CDR1 is SQVTM and CDR2 is ANQGSEA in the germline V gene. V lost 6 bases to trimming and J lost 6 bases, with 14 bases between them. In nucleotides, the CDR3 is TGCAGCGTCCAGGCCCAGGGCGCCGGGGAGCTGTTTTTT. Amino acids: CSVQAQGAGELFF.

In its sample, this clonotype was seen a few times. The DNA for the CDR3 is TGTGCTAGTGGCCAGCCGGGACAGGGTTGGTCGGAGACCCAGTACTTC. It encodes CASGQPGQGWSETQYF. V and J are TRBV12-5 and TRBJ2-5; TRBD1 matches 9 bases. Trimming at V came to 6 bases and at J to 5 bases, leaving 13 bases not matched to a gene. CDR1 and CDR2 (germline): LGHNT, FRNRAP. The CDR3 sequence is 16 residues long.

The chain is built from TRBV27 and TRBJ2-7; 7 bases align to TRBD1. The length of the CDR3 is 14 residues. From germline, CDR1 is MNHEY and CDR2 SMNVEV (reference sequence). V lost 5 bases and J lost 5; bases outside the gene matches: 9. CDR3 sequence reads: CASSPLTGSHEQYF. DNA of the CDR3: TGTGCCAGCAGTCCCCTGACAGGGTCCCACGAGCAGTACTTC.

V is TRBV12-3 or TRBV12-4 and J is TRBJ2-5; no clear D gene. CDR3 length: 12 residues. Between the trimmed V and J ends, which lost 6 bases and 4 bases, there was a span of 9 bases. The CDR3 DNA is TGTGCCAGCAGCTTGGACGGAGAGACCCAGTACTTC. It translates to CASSLDGETQYF.

This chain links TRBV7-2 with TRBJ2-3, with 12 bases identical to TRBD2. CDR3 length: 16 amino acids. Germline trimming cut 5 bases from V and 5 bases from J; bases unmatched to any gene: 8. CDR1 and CDR2 from the germline V gene are SGHTA and FQGNSA. CDR3 sequence (DNA): TGTGCCAGCAGCAGCTGGACTAGCGGGGCCGTAGATACGCAGTATTTT. It encodes CASSSWTSGAVDTQYF.

This clonotype occurred many times. The chain couples TRBV30 to TRBJ2-2; D may be TRBD2 (5 bases). The germline CDR1 and CDR2 sequences are GTSNPN and SVGIG (reference sequence). This CDR3 comprises 13 residues. V was pared by 5 bases and J by 4 bases, with 11 bases between. The CDR3 nucleotides read TGTGCCTGGGGCCCTGGAGGCACCGGGGAGCTGTTTTTT. This codes for CAWGPGGTGELFF.

The table lists this clonotype with many counts. The genes are TRBV2 and TRBJ1-6; perhaps TRBD1 as D (6 bases). Germline CDR1 SNHLY, CDR2 FYNNEI. The CDR3 length is 15 residues. V lost 5 bases, J lost 4 bases, and 12 bases lay in between. CDR3 residues: CASSTQGSYNSPLHF. CDR3 sequence (DNA): TGTGCCAGCAGTACACAGGGCTCATATAATTCACCCCTCCACTTT.

This clonotype was observed at least ten times. The rearrangement joins TRBV14 to TRBJ2-2; D is possibly TRBD2 (7 bases). The V gene's germline CDR1 is SGHDN and CDR2 FVKESK. The CDR3 length is 16 residues. V lost 3 bases and J 3 bases, leaving 14 bases between the germline ends. The CDR3 DNA follows: TGTGCCAGCAGCCAGATTCAGGGGAGGGACACCGGGGAGCTGTTTTTT. As protein: CASSQIQGRDTGELFF.

Ten or more counts support this clonotype. V gene TRBV5-1 combines with J gene TRBJ2-1, with a tentative D call TRBD1 (5 bases). V lost 6 bases and J 6 bases, leaving 19 bases between the germline ends. Germline loops: CDR1 SGHRS, CDR2 YFSETQ. The CDR3 is 15 amino acids. The DNA for the CDR3 is TGCGCCAGCAAAGGATTTAGCAGGGAAGGCAATGAGCAGTTCTTC. Its protein product is CASKGFSREGNEQFF.

This clonotype was found many times. This chain links TRBV7-2 with TRBJ1-5; D is ambiguous. CDR1 and CDR2 (germline): SGHTA, FQGNSA. V was pared by 5 bases and J by 5 bases, with 16 bases between. The CDR3 length is 15 residues. CDR3 protein: CASSVFGLMDQPQHF. In DNA, the CDR3 is TGTGCCAGCAGCGTCTTCGGCCTCATGGATCAGCCCCAGCATTTT.

This clonotype has ten or more counts. The V gene is TRBV18, the J gene TRBJ1-1; D is unresolved. There are 12 residues in the CDR3. V gave up 3 bases and J gave up 5 bases, with 7 bases separating them. Germline values: CDR1 KGHSH, CDR2 LQKENI. CDR3 sequence: CASSPDGTEAFF. CDR3 sequence (DNA): TGTGCCAGCTCACCCGACGGGACTGAAGCTTTCTTT.

This clonotype was seen a few times. This chain uses TRBV5-1 with TRBJ2-2; D tentatively fits TRBD1 or TRBD2 (5 bases each). The V gene lost 3 bases and the J gene lost 1 base, with 7 bases spanning the gap. Germline assignment: CDR1 SGHRS and CDR2 YFSETQ. The CDR3 has 14 residues. The CDR3 sequence: CASSWDQNTGELFF. CDR3 in DNA: TGCGCCAGCAGCTGGGACCAGAACACCGGGGAGCTGTTTTTT.

The chain uses TRBV30 and TRBJ2-7; 8 bases align to TRBD2. The ends lost 0 bases at V and 6 bases at J; junction bases unmatched: 4. The CDR3 is 13 amino acids. The germline CDR1 and CDR2 sequences are GTSNPN and SVGIG (reference sequence). CDR3 loop: CAWSVPGGVEQYF. CDR3 nucleotides: TGTGCCTGGAGTGTACCGGGAGGGGTCGAGCAGTACTTC.

This clonotype was counted ten times or more. V is TRBV7-9 and J is TRBJ2-1; 7 bases fit TRBD2. With 5 bases clipped from V and 8 bases from J, the junction kept 15 bases outside the gene matches. Germline V gene lookup returns CDR1 SEHNR and CDR2 FQNEAQ (reference sequence). This CDR3 is 16 amino acids long. CDR3 protein: CASSPQHSREYHEQFF. The CDR3 region has the DNA TGTGCCAGCAGCCCCCAACATTCGCGGGAGTACCATGAGCAGTTCTTC.

This clonotype was detected many times. The chain links TRBV20-1 to TRBJ2-1; 10 bases line up with TRBD2. The trim removed 4 bases at V and 5 bases at J, leaving 8 bases unmatched. CDR1 and CDR2 (germline): DFQATT, SNEGSKA (reference sequence). CDR3 length equals 15 residues. As DNA, the CDR3 is TGCAGTGCTAACGACTGGACTAGCGGAAACAATGAGCAGTTCTTC. Protein product: CSANDWTSGNNEQFF.

This clonotype has a handful of counts. The rearrangement links TRBV6-5 to TRBJ2-6, with D unresolved. CDR1 is MNHEY and CDR2 is SVGAGI in the germline V gene. V gave up 7 bases and J gave up 2 bases, with 12 bases separating them. The CDR3 loop spans 15 amino acids. The CDR3 sequence is CASTSQATGANVLTF. The DNA for the CDR3 is TGTGCCAGCACATCTCAGGCTACTGGGGCCAACGTCCTGACTTTC.

In this sample, this clonotype turned up a few times. The rearrangement joins TRBV19 to TRBJ2-2; 12 bases line up with TRBD2. Trimming removed 3 bases from V and 0 bases from J; junction bases left unmatched: 5. The CDR3 totals 18 residues. CDR1 is LNHDA and CDR2 is SQIVND in the germline V gene (reference sequence). CDR3 region: CASSIGLAGLANTGELFF. In DNA form, the CDR3 reads TGTGCCAGTAGTATCGGACTAGCGGGACTCGCGAACACCGGGGAGCTGTTTTTT.

This clonotype has more than one count but fewer than ten. The chain couples TRBV20-1 to TRBJ2-1, with unresolved D. The germline gives CDR1 DFQATT, CDR2 SNEGSKA (reference sequence). The CDR3 runs 13 residues. The V and J ends lost 3 bases and 3 bases respectively, with 9 bases between them. Written as DNA, the CDR3 is TGCAGTGCTAGGGGAACTGACTACAATGAGCAGTTCTTC. Translation: CSARGTDYNEQFF.

This clonotype was seen at least ten times. This CDR3 reads CASSSTHRSTEAFF. DNA of the CDR3: TGTGCCAGCAGCTCGACCCACCGTAGCACTGAAGCTTTCTTT. This chain links TRBV7-8 with TRBJ1-1; D call uncertain. The CDR3 is made up of 14 amino acids. Per the germline V gene, CDR1 is SGHVS and CDR2 is FQNEAQ. Trimming took 4 bases from V and 4 from J, leaving 13 bases between them.

Many counts were recorded for this clonotype. CDR3: CSALPKGVAGGEYF. The CDR3 coding sequence is TGCAGCGCCCTTCCAAAGGGCGTAGCGGGAGGGGAGTATTTT. The V and J genes are TRBV29-1 and TRBJ2-3; TRBD2 matches 11 bases. V was pared by 7 bases and J by 13 bases, with 16 bases of the junction left unmatched. Germline CDR1 is SQVTM and CDR2 is ANQGSEA. This CDR3 has 14 amino acids.